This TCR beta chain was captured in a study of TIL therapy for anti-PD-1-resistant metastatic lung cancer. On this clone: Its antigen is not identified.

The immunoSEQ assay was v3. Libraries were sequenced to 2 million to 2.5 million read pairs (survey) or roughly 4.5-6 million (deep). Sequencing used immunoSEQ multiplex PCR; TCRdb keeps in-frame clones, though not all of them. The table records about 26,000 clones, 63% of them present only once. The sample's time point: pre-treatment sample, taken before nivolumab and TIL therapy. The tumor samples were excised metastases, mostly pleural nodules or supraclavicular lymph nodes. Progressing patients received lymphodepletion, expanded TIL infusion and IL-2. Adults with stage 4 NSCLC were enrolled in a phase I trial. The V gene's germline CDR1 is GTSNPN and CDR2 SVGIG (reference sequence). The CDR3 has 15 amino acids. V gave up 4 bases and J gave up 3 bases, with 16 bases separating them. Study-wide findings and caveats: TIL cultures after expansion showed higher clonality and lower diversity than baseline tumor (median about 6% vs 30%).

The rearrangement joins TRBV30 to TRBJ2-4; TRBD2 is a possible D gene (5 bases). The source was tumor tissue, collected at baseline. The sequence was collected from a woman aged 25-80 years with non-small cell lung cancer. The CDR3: CAWKGRSRDKNIQYF. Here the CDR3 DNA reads TGTGCCTGGAAGGGCCGATCGAGGGACAAAAACATTCAGTACTTC.